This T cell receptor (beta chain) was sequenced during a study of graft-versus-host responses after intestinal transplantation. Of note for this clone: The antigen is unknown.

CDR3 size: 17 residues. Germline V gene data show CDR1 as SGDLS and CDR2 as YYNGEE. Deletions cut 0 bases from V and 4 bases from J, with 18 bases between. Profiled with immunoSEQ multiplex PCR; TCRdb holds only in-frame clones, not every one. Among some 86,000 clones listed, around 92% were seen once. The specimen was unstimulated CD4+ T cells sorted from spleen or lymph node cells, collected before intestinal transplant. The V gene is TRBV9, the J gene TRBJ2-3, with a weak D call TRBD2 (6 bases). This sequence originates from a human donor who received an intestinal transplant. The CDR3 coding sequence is TGTGCCAGCAGCGTAGTATCGGGGCGGGACGGTGCAGATACGCAGTATTTT. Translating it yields CASSVVSGRDGADTQYF.